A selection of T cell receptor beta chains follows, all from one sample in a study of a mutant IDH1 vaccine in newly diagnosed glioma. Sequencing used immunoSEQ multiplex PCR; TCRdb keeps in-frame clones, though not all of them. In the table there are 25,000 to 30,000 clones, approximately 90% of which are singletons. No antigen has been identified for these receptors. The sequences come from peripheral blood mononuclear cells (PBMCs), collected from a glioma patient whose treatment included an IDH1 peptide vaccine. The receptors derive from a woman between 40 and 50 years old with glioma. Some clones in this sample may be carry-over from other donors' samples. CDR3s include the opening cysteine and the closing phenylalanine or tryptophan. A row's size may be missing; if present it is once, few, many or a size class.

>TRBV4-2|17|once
CASSLTPRVPLNTEAFF
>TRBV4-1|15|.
CASSQVQGTAGELFF
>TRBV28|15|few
CASSWTGFRDYEQYF
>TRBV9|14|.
CASSVERGSYEQYF
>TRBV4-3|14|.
CASSPTGSSYEQYF
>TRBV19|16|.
CASIGPRAEMNTEAFF
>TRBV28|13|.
CASSSTDRLEAFF
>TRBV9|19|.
CASSSSSGGLSPGANVLTF
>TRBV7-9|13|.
CASRTGAKETQYF
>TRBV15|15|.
CATSRDAGVNQPQHF
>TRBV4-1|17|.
CASSQGGSAGGRNTQYF
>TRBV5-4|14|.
CASSLRTGANVLTF